This T cell receptor beta chain originates from a study of shared clonotypes between healthy human individuals. Only in-frame clones appear in the TCRdb table, and some are missing; sequencing was by immunoSEQ multiplex PCR. In the table there are around 990,000 clones, roughly 80% of which are singletons. The TCR comes from a man younger than 30 in good health. Some clones in this sample may be carry-over from other donors' samples. What was sequenced was memory CD4+ T cells from PBMCs. Subset noted: CD45RA-negative fraction.

For the CDR3, the DNA is TGCGCCAGCAGCCTTAGCGAACAAAGAATTTACAATGAGCAGTTCTTC. As protein: CASSLSEQRIYNEQFF. J is TRBJ2-1 and V is TRBV5-1; TRBD2 is a possible D gene (5 bases). Germline V gene data show CDR1 as SGHRS and CDR2 as YFSETQ. V was clipped by 4 bases and J by 4 bases, with 18 bases between them. The length of the CDR3 is 16 residues.